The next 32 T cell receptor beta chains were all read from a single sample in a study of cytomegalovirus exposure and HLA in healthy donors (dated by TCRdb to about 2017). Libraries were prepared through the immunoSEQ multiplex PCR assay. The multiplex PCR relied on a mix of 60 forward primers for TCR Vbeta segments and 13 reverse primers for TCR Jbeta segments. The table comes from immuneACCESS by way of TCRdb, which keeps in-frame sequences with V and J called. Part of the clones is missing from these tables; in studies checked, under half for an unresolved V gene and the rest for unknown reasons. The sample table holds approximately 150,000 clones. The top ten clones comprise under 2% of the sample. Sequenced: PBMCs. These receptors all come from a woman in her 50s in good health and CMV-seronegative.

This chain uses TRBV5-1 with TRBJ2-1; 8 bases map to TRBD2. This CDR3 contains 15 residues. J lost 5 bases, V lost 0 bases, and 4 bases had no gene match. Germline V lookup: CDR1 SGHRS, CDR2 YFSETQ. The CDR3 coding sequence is TGCGCCAGCAGCTTGGCAGTAGCGGGGAACAATGAGCAGTTCTTC. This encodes CASSLAVAGNNEQFF.

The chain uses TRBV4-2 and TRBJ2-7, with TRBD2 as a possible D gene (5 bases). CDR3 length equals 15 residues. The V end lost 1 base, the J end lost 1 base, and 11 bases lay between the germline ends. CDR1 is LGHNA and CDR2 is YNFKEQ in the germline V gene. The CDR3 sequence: CASSQGRLNSYEQYF. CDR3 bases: TGTGCCAGCAGCCAAGGAAGACTAAATTCCTACGAGCAGTACTTC.

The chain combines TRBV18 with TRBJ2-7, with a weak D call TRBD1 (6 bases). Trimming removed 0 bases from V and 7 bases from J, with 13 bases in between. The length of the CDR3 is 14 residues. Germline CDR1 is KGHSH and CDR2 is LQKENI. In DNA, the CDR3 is TGTGCCAGCTCACCACCAGGGCCCCAGGGGGAGCAGTACTTC. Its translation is CASSPPGPQGEQYF.

CDR3 residues: CASSLAEPYEQYF. The DNA of the CDR3 is TGTGCCAGCAGCTTAGCAGAGCCCTACGAGCAGTACTTC. This chain joins TRBV7-9 and TRBJ2-7; no firm D call. This CDR3 spans 13 amino acids. Trimming left V 0 bases short and J 2 bases short, with 5 bases between. Germline V CDR1 and CDR2: SEHNR, FQNEAQ (reference sequence).

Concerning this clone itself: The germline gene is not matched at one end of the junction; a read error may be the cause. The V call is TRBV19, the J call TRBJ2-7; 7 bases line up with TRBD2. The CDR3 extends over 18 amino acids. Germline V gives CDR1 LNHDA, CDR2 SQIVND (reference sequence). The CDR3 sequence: CASSKSSGSPTSSYEQYF. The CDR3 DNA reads TGCGCCAGTAGTAAGAGTAGCGGGTCCCCGACAAGCTCCTACGAGCAGTACTTC.

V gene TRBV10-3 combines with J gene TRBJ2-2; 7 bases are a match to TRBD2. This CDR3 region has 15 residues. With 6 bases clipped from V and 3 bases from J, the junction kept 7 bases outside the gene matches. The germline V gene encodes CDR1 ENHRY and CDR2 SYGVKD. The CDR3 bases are TGTGCCATCAGCTTCCATGGGGGGGACACCGGGGAGCTGTTTTTT. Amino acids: CAISFHGGDTGELFF.

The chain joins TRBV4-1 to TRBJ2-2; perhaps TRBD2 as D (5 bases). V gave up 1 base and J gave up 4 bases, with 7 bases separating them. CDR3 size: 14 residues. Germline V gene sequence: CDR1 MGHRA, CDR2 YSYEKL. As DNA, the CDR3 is TGCGCCAGCAGCCAAGCTGGGAGCACCGGGGAGCTGTTTTTT. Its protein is CASSQAGSTGELFF.

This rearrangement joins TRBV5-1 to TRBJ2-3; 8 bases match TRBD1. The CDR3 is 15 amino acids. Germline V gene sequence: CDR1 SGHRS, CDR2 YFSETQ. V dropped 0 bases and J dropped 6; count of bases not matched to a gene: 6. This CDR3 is CASSLGGQGTDTQYF. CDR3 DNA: TGCGCCAGCAGCTTGGGAGGACAGGGTACGGATACGCAGTATTTT.

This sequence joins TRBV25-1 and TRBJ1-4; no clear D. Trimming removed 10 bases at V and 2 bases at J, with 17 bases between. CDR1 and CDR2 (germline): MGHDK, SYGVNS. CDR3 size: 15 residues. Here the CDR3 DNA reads TGTGCCACCGACCAGGCCCGAAAGACTAATGAAAAACTGTTTTTT. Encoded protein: CATDQARKTNEKLFF.

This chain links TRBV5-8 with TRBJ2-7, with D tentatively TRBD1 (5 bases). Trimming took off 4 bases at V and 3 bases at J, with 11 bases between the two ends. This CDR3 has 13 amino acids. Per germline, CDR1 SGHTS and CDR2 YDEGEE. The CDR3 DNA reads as TGTGCCAGCAGCCGTTTCCAGGGCTACGAGCAGTACTTC. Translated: CASSRFQGYEQYF. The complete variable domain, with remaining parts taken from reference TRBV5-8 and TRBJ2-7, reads EAGVTQSPTHLIKTRGQQATLRCSPISGHTSVYWYQQALGLGLQFLLWYDEGEERNRGNFPPRFSGRQFPNYSSELNVNALELEDSALYLCASSRFQGYEQYFGPGTRLTVT.

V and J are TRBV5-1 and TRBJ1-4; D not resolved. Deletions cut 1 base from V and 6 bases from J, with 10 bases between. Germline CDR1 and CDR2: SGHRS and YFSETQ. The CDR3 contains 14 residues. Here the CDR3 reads CASSLRIRDEKLFF. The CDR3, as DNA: TGCGCCAGCAGCTTGCGAATTCGGGATGAAAAACTGTTTTTT.

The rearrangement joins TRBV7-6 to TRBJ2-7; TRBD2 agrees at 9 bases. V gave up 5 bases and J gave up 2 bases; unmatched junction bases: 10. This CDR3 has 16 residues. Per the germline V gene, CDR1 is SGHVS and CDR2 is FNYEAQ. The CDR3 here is CASSPGASGVAYEQYF. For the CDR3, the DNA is TGTGCCAGCAGCCCAGGGGCTAGCGGGGTCGCCTACGAGCAGTACTTC. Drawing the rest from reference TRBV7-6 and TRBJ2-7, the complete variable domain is GAGVSQSPRYKVTKRGQDVALRCDPISGHVSLYWYRQALGQGPEFLTYFNYEAQQDKSGLPNDRFSAERPEGSISTLTIQRTEQRDSAMYRCASSPGASGVAYEQYFGPGTRLTVT.

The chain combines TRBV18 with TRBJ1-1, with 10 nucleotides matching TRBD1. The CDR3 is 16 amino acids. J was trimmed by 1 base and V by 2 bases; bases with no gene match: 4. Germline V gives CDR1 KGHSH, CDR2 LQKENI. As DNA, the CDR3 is TGTGCCAGCTCACCAAGGACAGGGGGGAGGAACACTGAAGCTTTCTTT. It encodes CASSPRTGGRNTEAFF.

CDR3 protein: CASSPGQSGEQYF. Here the CDR3 DNA reads TGTGCCAGCAGTCCCGGACAGTCGGGGGAGCAGTACTTC. The chain combines TRBV28 with TRBJ2-7, with D tentatively TRBD1 (6 bases). In germline, CDR1 is MDHEN, CDR2 SYDVKM. This CDR3 is 13 amino acids long. V lost 5 bases, J lost 7 bases, and 15 bases lay in between.

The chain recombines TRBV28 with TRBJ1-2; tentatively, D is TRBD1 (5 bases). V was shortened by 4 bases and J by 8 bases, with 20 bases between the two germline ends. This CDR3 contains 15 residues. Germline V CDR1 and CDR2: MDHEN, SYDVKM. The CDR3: CASSYQGGGGTGYTF. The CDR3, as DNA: TGTGCCAGCAGTTACCAGGGCGGGGGTGGCACGGGCTACACCTTC.

The CDR3 loop is CASSLVGPEAFF. CDR3 bases: TGTGCCAGCAGCTTAGTGGGGCCGGAAGCTTTCTTT. J is TRBJ1-1 and V is TRBV7-9; a weak D match, TRBD1 (5 bases). CDR3 size: 12 residues. The germline CDR1 and CDR2 sequences are SEHNR and FQNEAQ (reference sequence). Trimming shortened V by 1 base and J by 8 bases, and 8 bases separated the two germline ends.

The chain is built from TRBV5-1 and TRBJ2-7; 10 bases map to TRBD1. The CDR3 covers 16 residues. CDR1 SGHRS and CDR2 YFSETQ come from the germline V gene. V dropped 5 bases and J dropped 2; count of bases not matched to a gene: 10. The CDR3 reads CASRHTGTGAPYEQYF. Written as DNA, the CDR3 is TGCGCCAGCAGACACACCGGGACAGGGGCCCCCTACGAGCAGTACTTC.

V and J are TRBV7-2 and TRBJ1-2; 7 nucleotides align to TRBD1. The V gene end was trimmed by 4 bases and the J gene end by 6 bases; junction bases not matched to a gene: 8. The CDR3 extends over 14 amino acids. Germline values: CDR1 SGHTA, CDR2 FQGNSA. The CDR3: CASSSRGQDHGYTF. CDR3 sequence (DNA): TGTGCCAGCAGCTCCCGCGGACAGGACCATGGCTACACCTTC.

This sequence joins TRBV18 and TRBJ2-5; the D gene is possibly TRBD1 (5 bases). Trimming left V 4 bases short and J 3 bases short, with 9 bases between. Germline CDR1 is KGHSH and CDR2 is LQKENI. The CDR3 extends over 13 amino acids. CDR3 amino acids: CASSRMTEETQYF. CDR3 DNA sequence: TGTGCCAGCTCACGAATGACAGAAGAGACCCAGTACTTC.

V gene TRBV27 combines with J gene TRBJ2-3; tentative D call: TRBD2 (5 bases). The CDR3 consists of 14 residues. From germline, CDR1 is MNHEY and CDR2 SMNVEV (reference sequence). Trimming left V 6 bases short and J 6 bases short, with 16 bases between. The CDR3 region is CASRRAALKDTQYF. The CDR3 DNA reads TGTGCCAGCAGGCGAGCGGCCTTGAAGGATACGCAGTATTTT.

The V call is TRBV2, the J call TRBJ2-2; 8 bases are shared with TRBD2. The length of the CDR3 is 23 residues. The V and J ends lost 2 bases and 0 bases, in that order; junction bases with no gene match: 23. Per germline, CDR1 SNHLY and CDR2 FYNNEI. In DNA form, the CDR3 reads TGTGCCAGCAGTGAAACCGGCGACTTCCTCGCTAGCGGGCCTACCTCGAACACCGGGGAGCTGTTTTTT. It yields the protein CASSETGDFLASGPTSNTGELFF. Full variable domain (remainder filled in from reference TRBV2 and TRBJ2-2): EPEVTQTPSHQVTQMGQEVILRCVPISNHLYFYWYRQILGQKVEFLVSFYNNEISEKSEIFDDQFSVERPDGSNFTLKIRSTKLEDSAMYFCASSETGDFLASGPTSNTGELFFGEGSRLTVL.

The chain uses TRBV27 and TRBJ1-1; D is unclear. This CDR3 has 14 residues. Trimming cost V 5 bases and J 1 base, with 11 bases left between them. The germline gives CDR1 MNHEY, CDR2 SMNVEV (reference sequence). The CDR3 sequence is CASSPRSANTEAFF. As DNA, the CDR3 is TGTGCCAGCAGTCCGCGGTCCGCGAACACTGAAGCTTTCTTT.

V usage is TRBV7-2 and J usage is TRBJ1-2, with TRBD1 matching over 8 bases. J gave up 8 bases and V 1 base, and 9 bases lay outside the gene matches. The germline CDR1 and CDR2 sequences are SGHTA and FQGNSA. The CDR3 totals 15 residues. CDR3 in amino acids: CASSLVSETGGGYTF. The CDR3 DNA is TGTGCCAGCAGCTTAGTATCCGAAACAGGGGGAGGCTACACCTTC.

CDR3 protein: CASSPRGGRSYEQYF. The CDR3, as DNA: TGCGCCAGCAGCCCTCGTGGCGGGAGGTCCTACGAGCAGTACTTC. The V call is TRBV5-1, the J call TRBJ2-7, with 8 bases that match TRBD2. J lost 1 base, V lost 4 bases, and 7 bases had no gene match. This CDR3 spans 15 amino acids. The germline gives CDR1 SGHRS, CDR2 YFSETQ.

DNA for the CDR3: TGTGCCAGCAGCAAAGTAGAACTATCGGCTGACAATGAGCAGTTCTTC. Its translation: CASSKVELSADNEQFF. The rearrangement links TRBV21-1 to TRBJ2-1; TRBD2 is taken as the D call from the table, unchecked against the DNA. TRBV21-1 is annotated as a pseudogene. The CDR3 consists of 16 residues.

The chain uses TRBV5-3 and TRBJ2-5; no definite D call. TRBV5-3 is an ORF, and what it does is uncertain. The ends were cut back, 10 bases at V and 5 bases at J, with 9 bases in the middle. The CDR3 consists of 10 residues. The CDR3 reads CAPSEETQYF. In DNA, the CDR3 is TGTGCCCCCTCGGAGGAGACCCAGTACTTC.

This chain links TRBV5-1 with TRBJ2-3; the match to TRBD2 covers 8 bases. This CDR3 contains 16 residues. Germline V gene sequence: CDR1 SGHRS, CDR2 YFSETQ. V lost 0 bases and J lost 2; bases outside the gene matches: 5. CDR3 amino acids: CASSLEAGGSTDTQYF. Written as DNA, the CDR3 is TGCGCCAGCAGCTTGGAGGCGGGGGGTTCCACAGATACGCAGTATTTT.

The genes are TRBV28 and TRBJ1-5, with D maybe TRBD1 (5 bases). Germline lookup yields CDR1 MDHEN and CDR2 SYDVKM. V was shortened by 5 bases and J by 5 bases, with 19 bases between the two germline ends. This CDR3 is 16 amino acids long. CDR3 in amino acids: CASSPSSGTQYQPQHF. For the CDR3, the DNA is TGTGCCAGCAGTCCCTCCTCCGGGACTCAATATCAGCCCCAGCATTTT.

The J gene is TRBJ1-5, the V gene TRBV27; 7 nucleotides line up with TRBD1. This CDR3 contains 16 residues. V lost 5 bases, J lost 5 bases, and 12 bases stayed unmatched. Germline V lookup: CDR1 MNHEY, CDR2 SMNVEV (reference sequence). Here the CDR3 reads CASSPRTGGQDQPQHF. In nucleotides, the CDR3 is TGTGCCAGCAGTCCCCGGACAGGCGGGCAAGATCAGCCCCAGCATTTT.

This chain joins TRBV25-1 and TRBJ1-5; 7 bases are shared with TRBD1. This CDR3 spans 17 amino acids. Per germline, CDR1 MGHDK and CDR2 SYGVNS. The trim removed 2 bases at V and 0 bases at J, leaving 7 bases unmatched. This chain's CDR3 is CASSESGQADSNQPQHF. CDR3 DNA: TGTGCCAGCAGTGAAAGTGGACAGGCCGATAGCAATCAGCCCCAGCATTTT.

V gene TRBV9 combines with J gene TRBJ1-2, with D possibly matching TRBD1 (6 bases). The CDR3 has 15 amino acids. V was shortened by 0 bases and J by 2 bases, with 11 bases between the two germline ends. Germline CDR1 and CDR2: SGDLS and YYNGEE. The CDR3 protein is CASSVDGQLNYGYTF. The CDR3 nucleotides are TGTGCCAGCAGCGTAGATGGACAGCTCAACTATGGCTACACCTTC.

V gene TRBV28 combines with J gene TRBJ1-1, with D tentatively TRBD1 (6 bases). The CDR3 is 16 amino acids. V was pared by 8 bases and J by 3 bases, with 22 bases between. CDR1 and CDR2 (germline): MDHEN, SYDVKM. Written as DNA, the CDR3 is TGTGCCAGCGAAAGGTCTGGAAGGGGGACGGACACTGAAGCTTTCTTT. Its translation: CASERSGRGTDTEAFF.